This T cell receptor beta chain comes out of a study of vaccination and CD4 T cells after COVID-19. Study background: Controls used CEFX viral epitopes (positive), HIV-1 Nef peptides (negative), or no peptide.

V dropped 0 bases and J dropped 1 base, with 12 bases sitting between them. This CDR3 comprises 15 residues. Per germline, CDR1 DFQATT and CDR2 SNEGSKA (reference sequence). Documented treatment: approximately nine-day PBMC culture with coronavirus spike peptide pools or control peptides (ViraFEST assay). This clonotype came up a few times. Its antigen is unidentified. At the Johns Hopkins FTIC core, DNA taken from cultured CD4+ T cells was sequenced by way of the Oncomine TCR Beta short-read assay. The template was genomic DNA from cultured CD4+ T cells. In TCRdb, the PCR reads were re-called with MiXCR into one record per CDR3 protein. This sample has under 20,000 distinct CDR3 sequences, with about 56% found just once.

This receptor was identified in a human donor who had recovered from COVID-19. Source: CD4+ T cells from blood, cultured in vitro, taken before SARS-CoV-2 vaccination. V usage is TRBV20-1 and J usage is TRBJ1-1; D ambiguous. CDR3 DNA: TGCAGTGCTAGAGATGCCCAGGCGGGGAACACTGAAGCTTTCTTT. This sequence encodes CSARDAQAGNTEAFF.